The 24 T cell receptor beta chains reported below all come from one sample, sequenced in a study of CD4 T cells in relation to SARS-CoV-2 and coronaviruses. For these TCRs, the target antigens are not known. Libraries were prepared by immunoSEQ multiplex PCR; TCRdb keeps only in-frame clonotypes and omits some of them. The sample has around 25,000 clones, around 67% seen once. Unexposed donor CD4+ T cells date from about 2011-2018, before the COVID-19 pandemic. Isolation of CD4+ T cells took place after approximately eleven days in culture. Sample: CD4+ T cells from PBMCs, cultured in vitro. Receptor source: a human donor in good health.

The V and J genes are TRBV5-6 and TRBJ2-1; no clear D. The CDR3 runs to 14 residues. From germline, CDR1 is SGHDT and CDR2 YYEEEE. Trimming took off 0 bases at V and 3 bases at J, with 7 bases between the two ends. CDR3 in DNA: TGTGCCAGCAGCTTGGGTTACGTCTACAATGAGCAGTTCTTC. It codes for CASSLGYVYNEQFF.

The gene calls are TRBV4-3 and TRBJ2-7; D perhaps matches TRBD1 (6 bases). The CDR3 totals 14 residues. Germline V CDR1 and CDR2: LGHNA, YSLEER. Between the trimmed V and J ends, which lost 0 bases and 8 bases, there was a span of 14 bases. The CDR3 bases are TGCGCCAGCAGCCAAGAGTTACAGGGATGGAAGCAGTACTTC. Amino acid sequence: CASSQELQGWKQYF.

The J gene is TRBJ2-5, the V gene TRBV12-3 or TRBV12-4, with 7 bases lining up with TRBD2. The CDR3 has 12 amino acids. J was trimmed by 8 bases and V by 6 bases; bases with no gene match: 6. CDR3 in amino acids: CASSGGTATQYF. CDR3 coding DNA: TGTGCCAGCAGCGGGGGGACCGCAACCCAGTACTTC.

This chain uses TRBV2 with TRBJ1-1; D not resolved. Germline CDR1 and CDR2: SNHLY and FYNNEI. This CDR3 region has 11 residues. V was pared by 4 bases and J by 11 bases, with 11 bases between. CDR3 loop: CASSVGSRAFF. The CDR3, as DNA: TGTGCCAGCAGTGTTGGAAGTAGGGCTTTCTTT.

CDR3 in DNA: TGTGCCAGCAGCCAAGGGCTAACCTTTCTCAATGAGCAGTTCTTC. It specifies CASSQGLTFLNEQFF. The chain uses TRBV3-1 (or the pseudogene TRBV3-2) and TRBJ2-1, with unresolved D. The germline V and J ends were trimmed by 1 base and 6 bases, with 13 bases remaining between them. The CDR3 has 15 residues. Germline V gene sequence: CDR1 LGHDT, CDR2 YNNKEL (reference sequence).

This sequence joins TRBV19 and TRBJ2-5; D remains unclear. Germline V gene sequence: CDR1 LNHDA, CDR2 SQIVND (reference sequence). The V end lost 5 bases, the J end lost 14 bases, and 15 bases lay between the germline ends. This CDR3 spans 11 amino acids. CDR3 DNA sequence: TGTGCCAGTAGTCCCGGCCATATCCAATACTTC. It translates to CASSPGHIQYF.

The chain links TRBV6-2 or TRBV6-3 to TRBJ2-1, with 10 bases fitting TRBD1. The CDR3 covers 18 residues. With 2 bases clipped from V and 12 bases from J, the junction kept 19 bases outside the gene matches. Germline V gene sequence: CDR1 MNHEY, CDR2 SVGEGT. This CDR3 is CASSYLQLGTGVGPGQFF. The CDR3, as DNA: TGTGCCAGCAGTTACCTCCAGCTGGGGACAGGGGTCGGGCCGGGGCAGTTCTTC.

V gene TRBV7-2 combines with J gene TRBJ2-1; weak D call: TRBD2 (5 bases). The length of the CDR3 is 14 residues. V lost 4 bases and J lost 4, with 11 bases in between. Germline loops: CDR1 SGHTA, CDR2 FQGNSA. Here the CDR3 DNA reads TGTGCCAGCAGCTCCTCAGGACTGTACAATGAGCAGTTCTTC. Protein sequence: CASSSSGLYNEQFF.

V usage is TRBV18 and J usage is TRBJ1-1; maybe TRBD1 (5 bases). Germline V gene lookup returns CDR1 KGHSH and CDR2 LQKENI. Trimming removed 5 bases at V and 0 bases at J, with 7 bases between. CDR3 length: 13 amino acids. Here the CDR3 reads CASSTGLNTEAFF. Here the CDR3 DNA reads TGTGCCAGCTCAACAGGTTTGAACACTGAAGCTTTCTTT. Full variable domain (outside the CDR3, taken from reference TRBV18 and TRBJ1-1): NAGVMQNPRHLVRRRGQEARLRCSPMKGHSHVYWYRQLPEEGLKFMVYLQKENIIDESGMPKERFSAEFPKEGPSILRIQQVVRGDSAAYFCASSTGLNTEAFFGQGTRLTVV.

V usage is TRBV7-9 and J usage is TRBJ1-1; D unresolved. Per germline, CDR1 SEHNR and CDR2 FQNEAQ (reference sequence). The V and J ends lost 5 bases and 5 bases respectively, with 12 bases between them. This CDR3 contains 13 residues. The CDR3 loop is CASSPSRETEAFF. For the CDR3, the DNA is TGTGCCAGCAGCCCAAGTAGGGAGACTGAAGCTTTCTTT.

The chain uses TRBV6-5 and TRBJ1-5, with TRBD1 as a possible D gene (5 bases). The CDR3 runs 13 residues. The germline V gene has CDR1 MNHEY and CDR2 SVGAGI. Trimming took 7 bases from V and 4 from J, leaving 11 bases between them. CDR3: CASKWGVNQPQHF. Written as DNA, the CDR3 is TGTGCCAGCAAGTGGGGGGTGAATCAGCCCCAGCATTTT.

This clone was recorded once. The chain links TRBV6-5 to TRBJ2-4; no clear D. V gave up 5 bases and J gave up 3 bases, with 11 bases separating them. Germline CDR1 MNHEY, CDR2 SVGAGI. The CDR3 length is 14 residues. This CDR3 is CASSQAGGKNIQYF. In DNA form, the CDR3 reads TGTGCCAGCAGTCAGGCAGGTGGCAAAAACATTCAGTACTTC.

The rearrangement joins TRBV4-3 to TRBJ2-7; 13 bases agree with TRBD2. CDR1 LGHNA and CDR2 YSLEER come from the germline V gene. Unmatched junction bases numbered 9, after V lost 0 bases and J lost 4 bases. The CDR3 extends over 18 amino acids. DNA for the CDR3: TGCGCCAGCAGCCAAGATTGGGGGACTAGCGGGATCATTTACGAGCAGTACTTC. Translation: CASSQDWGTSGIIYEQYF.

This sequence joins TRBV3-1 (or the pseudogene TRBV3-2) and TRBJ2-1, with TRBD2 matching 8 bases. The CDR3 loop spans 15 amino acids. V was pared by 6 bases and J by 4 bases, with 8 bases of the junction left unmatched. Per germline, CDR1 LGHDT and CDR2 YNNKEL (reference sequence). The CDR3 region is CASSPTSGRYNEQFF. The CDR3 nucleotides read TGTGCCAGCAGTCCAACTAGCGGCCGATACAATGAGCAGTTCTTC.

The V gene is TRBV6-5, the J gene TRBJ1-2; no definite D call. The CDR3 is 11 residues long. V lost 9 bases and J 7 bases, leaving 12 bases between the germline ends. Germline assignment: CDR1 MNHEY and CDR2 SVGAGI. The CDR3 nucleotides are TGTGCCAGTGGGAGGGTCCGTGGCTACACCTTC. This codes for CASGRVRGYTF.

The J gene is TRBJ1-6, the V gene TRBV6-1; 7 bases agree with TRBD1. The length of the CDR3 is 14 residues. V was clipped by 5 bases and J by 7 bases; unmatched bases: 5. Germline CDR1 is MNHNS and CDR2 is SASEGT. CDR3 nucleotides: TGTGCCAGCAGTTCCCGGGACAGAAATTCACCCCTCCACTTT. Translating it yields CASSSRDRNSPLHF.

The rearrangement uses TRBV11-2 and TRBJ2-1; the D gene is possibly TRBD1 (5 bases). The CDR3 covers 15 residues. The V gene lost 1 base and the J gene lost 3 bases, with 10 bases spanning the gap. Per germline, CDR1 SGHAT and CDR2 FQNNGV. The CDR3 region is CASSLGQGHYNEQFF. CDR3 DNA sequence: TGTGCCAGCAGCTTAGGTCAGGGCCACTACAATGAGCAGTTCTTC.

By share, this clone ranks as medium-sized (0.01 to 0.1%). The chain joins TRBV5-1 to TRBJ2-2; D uncertain. Germline CDR1 reads SGHRS; CDR2 reads YFSETQ. The CDR3 sequence is 18 residues long. Trimming took off 6 bases at V and 0 bases at J, with 21 bases between the two ends. For the CDR3, the DNA is TGCGCCAGCACTTTGGGTGGGTTGTTAGGACCGAACACCGGGGAGCTGTTTTTT. Translation: CASTLGGLLGPNTGELFF.

The chain employs TRBV5-1 and TRBJ1-1, with D unclear. Germline V lookup: CDR1 SGHRS, CDR2 YFSETQ. With 5 bases removed from V and 4 bases from J, the gap between germline ends came to 18 bases. The CDR3 is made up of 15 amino acids. CDR3 sequence reads: CASSIGLVSGTEAFF. DNA of the CDR3: TGCGCCAGCAGTATAGGGTTGGTATCGGGCACTGAAGCTTTCTTT.

V gene TRBV27 combines with J gene TRBJ2-5, with 8 bases matching TRBD2. The CDR3 contains 14 residues. Germline lookup yields CDR1 MNHEY and CDR2 SMNVEV (reference sequence). Unmatched junction bases numbered 7, after V lost 6 bases and J lost 4 bases. CDR3 sequence reads: CASRGIREGETQYF. As DNA, the CDR3 is TGTGCCAGCAGGGGCATACGGGAGGGAGAGACCCAGTACTTC.

In nucleotides, the CDR3 is TGTGCCAGCAGCCGCGGGGCCCCAAATGAGCAGTTCTTC. Protein sequence: CASSRGAPNEQFF. The V and J genes are TRBV7-9 and TRBJ2-1; D might be TRBD2 (6 bases). From germline, CDR1 is SEHNR and CDR2 FQNEAQ (reference sequence). The CDR3 is 13 residues long. The V gene lost 5 bases and the J gene lost 7 bases, with 12 bases spanning the gap. Together with reference TRBV7-9 and TRBJ2-1, the CDR3 gives the full variable domain: DTGVSQNPRHKITKRGQNVTFRCDPISEHNRLYWYRQTLGQGPEFLTYFQNEAQLEKSRLLSDRFSAERPKGSFSTLEIQRTEQGDSAMYLCASSRGAPNEQFFGPGTRLTVL.

This clone was counted only a few times. The chain uses TRBV5-4 and TRBJ1-2; D may be TRBD1 (6 bases). Germline CDR1 is SGHNT and CDR2 is YYREEE (reference sequence). This CDR3 is built from 14 residues. Trimming shortened V by 4 bases and J by 2 bases, and 12 bases separated the two germline ends. The CDR3 bases are TGTGCCAGCAGCCCCCGGACAGAGAACTATGGCTACACCTTC. It translates to CASSPRTENYGYTF.

In its sample, this clone was seen a few times. The CDR3 region is CASSSIRVSGNTIYF. For the CDR3, the DNA is TGTGCCAGCAGTTCCATCAGGGTCTCTGGAAACACCATATATTTT. The chain has TRBV6-5 and TRBJ1-3; tentatively, D is TRBD1 (5 bases). The germline V gene has CDR1 MNHEY and CDR2 SVGAGI. The CDR3 contains 15 residues. Trimming took off 4 bases at V and 0 bases at J, with 10 bases between the two ends.

In its sample, this clone was seen a few times. As DNA, the CDR3 is TGTGCCAGCACCCACCGGGGGCCTGGAAACACCATATATTTT. Protein product: CASTHRGPGNTIYF. The rearrangement uses TRBV3-1 (or the pseudogene TRBV3-2) and TRBJ1-3; D might be TRBD1 (6 bases). Germline CDR1 reads LGHDT; CDR2 reads YNNKEL (reference sequence). The CDR3 extends over 14 amino acids. With 7 bases removed from V and 2 bases from J, the gap between germline ends came to 12 bases.